This TCR beta chain was captured in a study of cytomegalovirus exposure and HLA in healthy donors. Study background: For the 300 to 450 genotyped donors, roughly 80% fell within the Caucasian-associated ancestry cluster.

Per the germline V gene, CDR1 is KGHSH and CDR2 is LQKENI. Between the trimmed V and J ends, which lost 0 bases and 6 bases, there was a span of 18 bases. This CDR3 is 16 amino acids long. Study-level findings and limits: For TCR beta chains, V- and J-gene trimming was later linked to a missense DCLRE1C variant. The productive fraction for most TCR beta V segments was about 87% or about 30% in an earlier analysis. As was reported, the classifier diagnosed cytomegalovirus status with high specificity and sensitivity.

The primer mix had 60 Vbeta and 13 Jbeta primers. The assay was immunoSEQ multiplex PCR, and TCRdb's table has in-frame clones only and misses some. The sample holds about 140,000 clones, roughly 85% seen once. Comment on this clone: No antigen is known for it.

The material sequenced was PBMCs. This chain connects TRBV18 to TRBJ2-7; D remains unclear. The sequence was obtained from a man between 40 and 49 years old in good health and CMV-seropositive. This CDR3 is CASSPPVQRITSEQYF. The CDR3 DNA reads TGTGCCAGCTCACCACCGGTACAACGCATAACCTCCGAGCAGTACTTC.